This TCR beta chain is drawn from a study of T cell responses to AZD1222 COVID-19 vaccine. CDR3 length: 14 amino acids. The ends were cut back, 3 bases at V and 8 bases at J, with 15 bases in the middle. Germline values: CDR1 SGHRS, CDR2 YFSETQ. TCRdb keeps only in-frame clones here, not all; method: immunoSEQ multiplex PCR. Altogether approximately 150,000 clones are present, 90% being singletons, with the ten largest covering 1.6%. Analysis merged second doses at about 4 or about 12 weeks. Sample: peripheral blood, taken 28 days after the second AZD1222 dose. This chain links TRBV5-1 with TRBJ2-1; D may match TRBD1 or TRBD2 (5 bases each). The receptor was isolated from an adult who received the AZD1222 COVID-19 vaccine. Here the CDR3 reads CASSSGTQLYEQFF. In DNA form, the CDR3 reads TGCGCCAGCAGCTCCGGGACCCAGTTGTATGAGCAGTTCTTC.